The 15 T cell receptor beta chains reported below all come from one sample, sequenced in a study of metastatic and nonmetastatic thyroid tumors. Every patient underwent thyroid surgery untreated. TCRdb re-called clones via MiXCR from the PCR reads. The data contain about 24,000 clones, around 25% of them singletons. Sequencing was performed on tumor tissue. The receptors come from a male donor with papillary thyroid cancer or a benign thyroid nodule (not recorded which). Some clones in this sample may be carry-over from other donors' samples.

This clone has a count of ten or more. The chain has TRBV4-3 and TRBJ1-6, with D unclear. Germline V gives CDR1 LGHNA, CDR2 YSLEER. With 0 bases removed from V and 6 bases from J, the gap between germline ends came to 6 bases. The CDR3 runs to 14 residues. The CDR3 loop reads CASSQDLTNSPLHF. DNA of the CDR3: TGCGCCAGCAGCCAAGATCTAACTAATTCACCCCTCCACTTT.

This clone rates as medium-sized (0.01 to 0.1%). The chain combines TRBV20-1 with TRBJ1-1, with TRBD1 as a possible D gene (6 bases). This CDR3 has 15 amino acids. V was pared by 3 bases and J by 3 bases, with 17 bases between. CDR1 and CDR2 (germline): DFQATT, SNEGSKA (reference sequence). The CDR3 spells CSASGSTGRDTEAFF. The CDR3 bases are TGCAGTGCTAGTGGGTCAACAGGGCGGGACACTGAAGCTTTCTTT.

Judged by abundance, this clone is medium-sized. CDR3 region: CASSLASAGGKGYTF. As DNA, the CDR3 is TGTGCCAGCAGCTTAGCTTCGGCAGGGGGCAAGGGCTACACCTTC. The chain couples TRBV7-2 to TRBJ1-2, with 8 bases aligning to TRBD1. This CDR3 is 15 amino acids long. Germline-derived CDR1 and CDR2 are SGHTA and FQGNSA. Germline trimming cut 0 bases from V and 8 bases from J; bases unmatched to any gene: 8.

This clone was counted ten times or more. This CDR3 is CASSQGGGGQPQHF. CDR3 in DNA: TGTGCCAGCAGCCAGGGAGGGGGAGGTCAGCCCCAGCATTTT. The chain combines TRBV3-1 with TRBJ1-5; possibly TRBD1 for D (6 bases). Germline V gene sequence: CDR1 LGHDT, CDR2 YNNKEL (reference sequence). Deletions cut 3 bases from V and 6 bases from J, with 12 bases between. This CDR3 spans 14 amino acids.

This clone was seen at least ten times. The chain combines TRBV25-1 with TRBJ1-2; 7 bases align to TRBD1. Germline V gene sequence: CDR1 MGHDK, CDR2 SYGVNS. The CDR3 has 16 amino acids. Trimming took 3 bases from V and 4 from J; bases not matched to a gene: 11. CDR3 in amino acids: CASSDAKGAFSYGYTF. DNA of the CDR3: TGTGCCAGCAGTGATGCGAAGGGGGCTTTTAGCTATGGCTACACCTTC.

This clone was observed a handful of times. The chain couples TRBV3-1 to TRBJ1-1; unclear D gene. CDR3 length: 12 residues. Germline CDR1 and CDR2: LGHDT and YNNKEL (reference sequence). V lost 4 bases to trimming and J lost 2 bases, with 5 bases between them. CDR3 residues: CASSPGNTEAFF. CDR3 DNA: TGTGCCAGCAGCCCAGGAAACACTGAAGCTTTCTTT.

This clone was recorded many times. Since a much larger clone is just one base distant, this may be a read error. The CDR3 DNA reads as TGTGCCAGCAGTTTCCCCATGGGAAAATTGTCCTACGAGCAGTACTTC. It yields the protein CASSFPMGKLSYEQYF. The chain recombines TRBV28 with TRBJ2-7; D is uncertain. This CDR3 is built from 16 residues. V was trimmed by 3 bases and J by 1 base, leaving 16 bases between them. Looked up from germline, CDR1 is MDHEN and CDR2 is SYDVKM. The whole variable domain, remainder taken from reference TRBV28 and TRBJ2-7, is DVKVTQSSRYLVKRTGEKVFLECVQDMDHENMFWYRQDPGLGLRLIYFSYDVKMKEKGDIPEGYSVSREKKERFSLILESASTNQTSMYLCASSFPMGKLSYEQYFGPGTRLTVT.

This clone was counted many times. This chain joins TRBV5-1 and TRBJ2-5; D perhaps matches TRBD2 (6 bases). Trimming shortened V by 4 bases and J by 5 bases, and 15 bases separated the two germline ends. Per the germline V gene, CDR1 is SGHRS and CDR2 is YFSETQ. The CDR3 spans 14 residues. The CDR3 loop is CASSPGGVGETQYF. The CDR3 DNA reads TGCGCCAGCAGCCCTGGCGGGGTAGGGGAGACCCAGTACTTC.

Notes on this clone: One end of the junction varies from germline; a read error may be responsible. The CDR3 DNA is TGCAGTGCTACCAGCGGGAAAGCAGATAAGCAGTATTTT. Its protein is CSATSGKADKQYF. This chain joins TRBV20-1 and TRBJ2-3; 7 positions agree with TRBD2. The length of the CDR3 is 13 residues. In germline, CDR1 is DFQATT, CDR2 SNEGSKA (reference sequence).

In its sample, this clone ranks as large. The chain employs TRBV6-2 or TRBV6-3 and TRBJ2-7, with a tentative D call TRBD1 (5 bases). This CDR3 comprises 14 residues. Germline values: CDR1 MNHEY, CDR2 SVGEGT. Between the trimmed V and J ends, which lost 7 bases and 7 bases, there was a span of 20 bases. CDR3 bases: TGTGCCAGCAAATCCAAAAATTTCGACAGAGAGCAGTACTTC. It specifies CASKSKNFDREQYF.

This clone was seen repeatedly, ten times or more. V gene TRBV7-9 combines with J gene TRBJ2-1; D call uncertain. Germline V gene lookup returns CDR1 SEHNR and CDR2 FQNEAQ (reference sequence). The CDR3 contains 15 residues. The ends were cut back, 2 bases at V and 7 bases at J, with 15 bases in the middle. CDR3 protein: CASSLKWDLGNEQFF. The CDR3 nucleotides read TGTGCCAGCAGCTTAAAGTGGGATTTAGGTAATGAGCAGTTCTTC.

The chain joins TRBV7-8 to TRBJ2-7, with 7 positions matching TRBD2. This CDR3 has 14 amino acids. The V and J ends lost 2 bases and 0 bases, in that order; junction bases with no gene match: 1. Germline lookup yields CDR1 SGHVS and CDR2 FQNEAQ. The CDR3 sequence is CASSLSGVSYEQYF. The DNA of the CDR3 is TGTGCCAGCAGCTTAAGCGGGGTCTCCTACGAGCAGTACTTC.

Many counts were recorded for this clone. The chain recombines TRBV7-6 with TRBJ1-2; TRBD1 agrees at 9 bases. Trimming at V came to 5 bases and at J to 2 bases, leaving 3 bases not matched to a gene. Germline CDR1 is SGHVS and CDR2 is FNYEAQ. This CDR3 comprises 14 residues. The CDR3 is CASSGGQGNYGYTF. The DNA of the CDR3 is TGTGCCAGCAGCGGGGGACAGGGAAACTATGGCTACACCTTC.

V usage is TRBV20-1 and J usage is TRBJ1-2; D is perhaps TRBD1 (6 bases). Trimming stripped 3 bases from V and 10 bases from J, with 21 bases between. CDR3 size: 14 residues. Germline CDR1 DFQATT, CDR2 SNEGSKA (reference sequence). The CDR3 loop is CSASGWQGKYFYTF. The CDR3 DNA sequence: TGCAGTGCTAGTGGTTGGCAGGGGAAATATTTCTACACCTTC.

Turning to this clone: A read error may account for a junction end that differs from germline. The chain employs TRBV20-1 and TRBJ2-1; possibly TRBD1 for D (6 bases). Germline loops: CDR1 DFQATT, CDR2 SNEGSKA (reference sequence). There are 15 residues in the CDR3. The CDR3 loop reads CSARHSRTVYNEHFF. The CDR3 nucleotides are TGCAGTGCTAGACATAGCCGGACAGTATACAATGAGCACTTCTTC.